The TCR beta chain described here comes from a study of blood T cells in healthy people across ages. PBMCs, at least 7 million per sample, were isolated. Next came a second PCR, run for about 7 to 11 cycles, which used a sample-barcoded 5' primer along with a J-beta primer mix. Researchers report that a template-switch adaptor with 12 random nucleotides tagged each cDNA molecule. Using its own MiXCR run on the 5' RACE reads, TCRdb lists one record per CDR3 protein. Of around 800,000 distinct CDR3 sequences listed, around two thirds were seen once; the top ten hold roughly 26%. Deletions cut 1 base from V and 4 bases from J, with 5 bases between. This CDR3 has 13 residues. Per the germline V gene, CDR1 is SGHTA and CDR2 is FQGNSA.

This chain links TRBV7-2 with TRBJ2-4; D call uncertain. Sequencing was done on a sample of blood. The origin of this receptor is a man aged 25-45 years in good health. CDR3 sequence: CASSLDRKNIQYF. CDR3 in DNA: TGTGCCAGCAGCTTAGATAGGAAAAACATTCAGTACTTC.